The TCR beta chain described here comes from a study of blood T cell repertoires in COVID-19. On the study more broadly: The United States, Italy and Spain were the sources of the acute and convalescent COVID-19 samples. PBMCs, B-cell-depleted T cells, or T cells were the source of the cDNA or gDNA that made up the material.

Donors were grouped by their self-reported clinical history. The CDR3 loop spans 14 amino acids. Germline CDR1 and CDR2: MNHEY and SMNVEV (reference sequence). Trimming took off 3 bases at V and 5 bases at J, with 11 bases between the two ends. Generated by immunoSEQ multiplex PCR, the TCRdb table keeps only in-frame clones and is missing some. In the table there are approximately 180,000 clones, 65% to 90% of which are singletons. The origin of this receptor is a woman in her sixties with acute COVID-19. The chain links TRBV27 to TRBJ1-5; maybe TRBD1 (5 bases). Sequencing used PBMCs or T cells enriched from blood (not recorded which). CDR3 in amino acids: CASSFSGSDQPQHF. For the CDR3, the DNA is TGTGCCAGCAGTTTTTCAGGGTCTGATCAGCCCCAGCATTTT.